The sequence of this T cell receptor beta chain was determined in a study of T cell changes during pregnancy in multiple sclerosis. TCRdb's copy holds only in-frame clones and misses some; the assay was immunoSEQ multiplex PCR. The profile shows around 99,000 clones, 80% to 95% of them singletons. The CDR3 contains 15 residues. The V end lost 3 bases, the J end lost 4 bases, and 15 bases lay between the germline ends. From germline, CDR1 is MNHNS and CDR2 SASEGT. This clone is a singleton in its sample. The sequencing used peripheral blood, collected in the third trimester of pregnancy. This sequence was found in a female donor in good health, enrolled as a control in a pregnancy study. The chain uses TRBV6-1 and TRBJ2-5, with D uncertain. For the CDR3, the DNA is TGTGCCAGCAGTGAGGCTTCTAGTTTTGGAGAGACCCAGTACTTC. It yields the protein CASSEASSFGETQYF.